This TCR beta chain was recovered during a study of CD8+CD57+ T cells in acquired aplastic anemia. Study context: The DNA of sorted CD4+ and CD8+ cells averaged roughly 3.2 ug. Healthy donor CD4+ samples were sequenced to a depth that averaged around 9.8 million reads. Study-wide points: CD8+ Simpson's diversity in patients was not significantly different from that in controls.

The germline V gene encodes CDR1 SQVTM and CDR2 ANQGSEA. The length of the CDR3 is 13 residues. V lost 4 bases, J lost 11 bases, and 13 bases stayed unmatched. Comments on this clonotype: The antigen is not known.

The study profiled TCR beta VDJ and CDR3 using genomic DNA as template. TCRdb processed the reads anew with MiXCR; each CDR3 protein has one entry. The sample includes 60,000 or so distinct CDR3 sequences, around 55% of them seen just once. This chain uses TRBV29-1 with TRBJ1-1; 7 bases fit TRBD1. The sequencing sample was made of sorted CD4+, CD8+, or CD8+CD57+ T cells (not recorded which) from PBMCs. The receptor's source is a human donor in good health, serving as a control. CDR3 coding DNA: TGCAGCGTTGGGGCCGATTCGACAGGGCGGGCTTTCTTT. Translated: CSVGADSTGRAFF.